This record looks at one TCR beta chain sequence and its context. No cognate antigen has been identified for it. Qualities for individual bases were not recorded, and no much larger clone is one base off. The immunoSEQ Assay, a bias-controlled multiplex PCR, was used to amplify TCRbeta CDR3 regions from genomic DNA. From the authors' description of their analysis: The number of nucleated cells in each sample was estimated from the amplification of reference gene primers within the assay. Sequence reads were collapsed and filtered to measure the absolute abundance of every unique TCRbeta CDR3 rearrangement. For each sample, productive Simpson clonality was calculated as the square root of Simpson's diversity index across productive rearrangements. TCRdb obtained this table from immuneACCESS and retained in-frame rearrangements with V and J assigned. These tables miss some clones; where compared with another copy, unresolved V genes account for less than half of the shortfall, and the remainder is unexplained. From that table come the V and J calls and clone size; the DNA was used to work out D and trimming. This sample comprises roughly 150,000 clones, roughly 88% of them detected only once. The ten top clones hold 7.2% of the sample.

This sample is drawn from a study of blood T cell repertoires in COVID-19 (dated by TCRdb to 2019 to 2021). For the wider study: Collaborator samples came from the United States, Italy and Spain and covered acute and convalescent phases of COVID-19. Subjects who had been exposed to COVID-19, were actively infected with it, or had recovered from it provided the deeply sampled blood TCRbeta repertoires that made up the dataset. Samples were obtained from the ongoing ImmuneRACE study (first 160 participants) and from 950 to 1,500 subjects provided by 6 global collaborators. Sample metadata almost always included a de-identified subject ID, COVID-19 status, age in years and sex. The prospective study material was composed of cDNA or gDNA derived from T cells, B-cell-depleted T cells, or PBMCs. The repertoires were released in a freely available public database meant as a resource for research on the immune response to SARS-CoV-2. Where available, HLA class I and class II types were obtained from metadata supplied by the sample provider rather than from assay-based typing.

Broader findings and caveats from the paper: The quantity of clinical and demographic metadata differed by source and by participant and was supplied without curation.

The CDR3 runs 20 residues from the cysteine to the phenylalanine. The read is trimmed to its CDR3 DNA, 60 bases read in frame from base 1. V loses 4 bases of germline sequence and J loses 7 bases, and the interval between the two ends is 29 bases. CDR1 is given as MNHEY and CDR2 as SMNVEV, both from the germline V gene (reference sequence). Each collaborating institution followed its own protocols to collect whole blood in K2EDTA tubes. For TCRbeta analysis, collaborators shipped samples in one of three forms: frozen whole blood, isolated PBMCs, or DNA extracted from either of those sample types. The sequence came from a woman aged 45-65 years in a cohort sampled during active or convalescent COVID-19. The chain was built from TRBV27 and TRBJ1-6; a weak D assignment points to TRBD1 (5 bases agree). Sequences were obtained from peripheral blood. The DNA reads as follows: TGTGCCAGCAGTTCTTTCATTAGGACGGGACTTACCGGGGGGAATTCACCCCTCCACTTT. Its product reads: CASSSFIRTGLTGGNSPLHF.